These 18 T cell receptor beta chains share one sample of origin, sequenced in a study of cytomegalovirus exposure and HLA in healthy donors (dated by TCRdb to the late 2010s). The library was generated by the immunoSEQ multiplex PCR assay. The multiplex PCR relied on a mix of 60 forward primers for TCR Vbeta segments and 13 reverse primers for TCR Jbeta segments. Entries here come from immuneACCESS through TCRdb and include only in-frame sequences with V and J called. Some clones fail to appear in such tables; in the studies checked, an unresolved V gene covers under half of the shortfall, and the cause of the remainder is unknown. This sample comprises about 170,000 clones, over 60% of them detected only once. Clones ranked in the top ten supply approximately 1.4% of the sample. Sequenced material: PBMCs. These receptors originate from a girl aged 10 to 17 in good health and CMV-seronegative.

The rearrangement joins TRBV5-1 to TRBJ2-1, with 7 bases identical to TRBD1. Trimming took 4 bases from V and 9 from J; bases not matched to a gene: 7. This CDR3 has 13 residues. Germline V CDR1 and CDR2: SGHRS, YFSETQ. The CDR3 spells CASSVGTDGEQFF. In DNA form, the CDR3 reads TGCGCCAGCAGCGTCGGGACAGACGGTGAGCAGTTCTTC.

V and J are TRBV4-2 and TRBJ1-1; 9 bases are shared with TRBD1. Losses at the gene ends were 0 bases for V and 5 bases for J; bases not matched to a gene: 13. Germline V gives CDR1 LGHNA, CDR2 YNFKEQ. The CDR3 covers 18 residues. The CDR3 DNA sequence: TGTGCCAGCAGCCAAGATAAGTGGGGGGACAGGGAGAATACTGAAGCTTTCTTT. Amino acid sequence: CASSQDKWGDRENTEAFF.

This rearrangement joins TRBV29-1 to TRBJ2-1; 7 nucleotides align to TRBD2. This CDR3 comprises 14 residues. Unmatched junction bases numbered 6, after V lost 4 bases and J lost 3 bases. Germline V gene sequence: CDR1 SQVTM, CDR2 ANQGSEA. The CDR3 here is CSVVPSGGYNEQFF. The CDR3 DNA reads TGCAGCGTTGTCCCTAGCGGAGGCTACAATGAGCAGTTCTTC.

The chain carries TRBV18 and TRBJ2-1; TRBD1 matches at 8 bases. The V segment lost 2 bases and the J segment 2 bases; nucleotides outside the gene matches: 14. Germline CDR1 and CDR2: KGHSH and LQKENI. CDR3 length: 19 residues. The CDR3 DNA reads TGTGCCAGCTCACCAGAGGGTCCAGGACAGGGAGGACCCTACAATGAGCAGTTCTTC. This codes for CASSPEGPGQGGPYNEQFF. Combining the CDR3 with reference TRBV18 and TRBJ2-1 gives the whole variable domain NAGVMQNPRHLVRRRGQEARLRCSPMKGHSHVYWYRQLPEEGLKFMVYLQKENIIDESGMPKERFSAEFPKEGPSILRIQQVVRGDSAAYFCASSPEGPGQGGPYNEQFFGPGTRLTVL.

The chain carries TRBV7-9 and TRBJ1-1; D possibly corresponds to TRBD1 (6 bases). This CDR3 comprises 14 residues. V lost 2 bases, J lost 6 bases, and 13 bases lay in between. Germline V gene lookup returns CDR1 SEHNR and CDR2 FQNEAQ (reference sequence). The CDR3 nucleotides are TGTGCCAGCAGCTTAACGGTGAACAGGGCTGAAGCTTTCTTT. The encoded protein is CASSLTVNRAEAFF.

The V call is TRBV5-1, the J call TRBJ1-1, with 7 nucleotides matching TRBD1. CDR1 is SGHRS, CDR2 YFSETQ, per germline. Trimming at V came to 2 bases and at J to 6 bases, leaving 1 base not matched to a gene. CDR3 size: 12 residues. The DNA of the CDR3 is TGCGCCAGCAGCTTCGACAGGGCTGAAGCTTTCTTT. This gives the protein CASSFDRAEAFF.

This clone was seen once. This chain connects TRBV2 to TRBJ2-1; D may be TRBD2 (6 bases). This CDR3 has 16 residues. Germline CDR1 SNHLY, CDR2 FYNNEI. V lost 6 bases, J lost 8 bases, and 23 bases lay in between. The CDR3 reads CASRAFGTPNGDEQFF. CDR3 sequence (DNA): TGTGCCAGCAGGGCTTTCGGGACTCCTAACGGGGATGAGCAGTTCTTC. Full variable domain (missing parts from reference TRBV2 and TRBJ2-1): EPEVTQTPSHQVTQMGQEVILRCVPISNHLYFYWYRQILGQKVEFLVSFYNNEISEKSEIFDDQFSVERPDGSNFTLKIRSTKLEDSAMYFCASRAFGTPNGDEQFFGPGTRLTVL.

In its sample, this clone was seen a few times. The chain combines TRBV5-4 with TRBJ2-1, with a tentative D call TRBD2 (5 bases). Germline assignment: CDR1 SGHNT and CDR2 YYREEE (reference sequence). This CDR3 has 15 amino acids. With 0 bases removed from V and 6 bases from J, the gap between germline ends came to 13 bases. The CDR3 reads CASSLDTMGVNEQFF. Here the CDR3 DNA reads TGTGCCAGCAGCTTGGATACCATGGGAGTCAATGAGCAGTTCTTC.

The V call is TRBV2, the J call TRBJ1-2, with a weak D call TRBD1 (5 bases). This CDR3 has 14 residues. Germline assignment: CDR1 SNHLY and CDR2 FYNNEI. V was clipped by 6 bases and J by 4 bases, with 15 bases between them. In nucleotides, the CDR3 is TGTGCCAGCAGCCCGTCTGGGGGGGGCTATGGCTACACCTTC. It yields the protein CASSPSGGGYGYTF.

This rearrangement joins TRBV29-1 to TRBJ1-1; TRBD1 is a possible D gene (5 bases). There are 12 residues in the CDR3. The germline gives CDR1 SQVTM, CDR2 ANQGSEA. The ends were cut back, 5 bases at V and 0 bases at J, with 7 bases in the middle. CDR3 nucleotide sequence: TGCAGCGTTCAGGGCATGAACACTGAAGCTTTCTTT. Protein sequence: CSVQGMNTEAFF.

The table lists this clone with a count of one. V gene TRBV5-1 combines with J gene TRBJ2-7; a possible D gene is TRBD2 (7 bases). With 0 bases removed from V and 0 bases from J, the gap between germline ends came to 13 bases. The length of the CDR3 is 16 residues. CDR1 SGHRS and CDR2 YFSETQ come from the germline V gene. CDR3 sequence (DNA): TGCGCCAGCAGCTTGGAAGGGGGGGTTAGCTCCTACGAGCAGTACTTC. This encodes CASSLEGGVSSYEQYF.

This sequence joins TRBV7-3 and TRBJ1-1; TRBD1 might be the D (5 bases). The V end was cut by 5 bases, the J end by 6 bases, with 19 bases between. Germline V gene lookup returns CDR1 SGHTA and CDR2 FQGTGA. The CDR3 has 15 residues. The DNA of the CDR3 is TGTGCCAGCAGCCCGTCAACGGGACTTGGGGCTGAAGCTTTCTTT. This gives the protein CASSPSTGLGAEAFF.

The CDR3 sequence is CASSGGQANQPQHF. Here the CDR3 DNA reads TGTGCCAGCAGTGGAGGACAGGCCAATCAGCCCCAGCATTTT. The chain couples TRBV2 to TRBJ1-5; TRBD1 aligns across 7 bases. From germline, CDR1 is SNHLY and CDR2 FYNNEI. V gave up 4 bases and J gave up 3 bases; unmatched junction bases: 3. The CDR3 runs 14 residues.

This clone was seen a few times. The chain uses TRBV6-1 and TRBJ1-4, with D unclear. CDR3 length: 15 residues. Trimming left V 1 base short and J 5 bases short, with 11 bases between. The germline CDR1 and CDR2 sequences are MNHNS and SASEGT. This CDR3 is CASSEVSGSNEKLFF. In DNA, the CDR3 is TGTGCCAGCAGTGAAGTTTCGGGATCCAATGAAAAACTGTTTTTT.

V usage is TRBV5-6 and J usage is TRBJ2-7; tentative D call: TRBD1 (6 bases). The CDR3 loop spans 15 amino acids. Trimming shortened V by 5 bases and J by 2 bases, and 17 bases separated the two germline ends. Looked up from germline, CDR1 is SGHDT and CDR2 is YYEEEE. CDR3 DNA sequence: TGTGCCAGCAGAGGTGGGACATCTTATACCTACGAGCAGTACTTC. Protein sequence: CASRGGTSYTYEQYF. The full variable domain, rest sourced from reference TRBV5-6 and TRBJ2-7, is DAGVTQSPTHLIKTRGQQVTLRCSPKSGHDTVSWYQQALGQGPQFIFQYYEEEERQRGNFPDRFSGHQFPNYSSELNVNALLLGDSALYLCASRGGTSYTYEQYFGPGTRLTVT.

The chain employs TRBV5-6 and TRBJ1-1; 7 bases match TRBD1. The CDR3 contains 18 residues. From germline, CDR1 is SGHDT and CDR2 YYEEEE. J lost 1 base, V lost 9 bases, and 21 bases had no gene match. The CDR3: CATPVKGTANEPNTEAFF. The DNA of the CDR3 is TGTGCCACACCCGTTAAGGGGACAGCTAATGAACCGAACACTGAAGCTTTCTTT.

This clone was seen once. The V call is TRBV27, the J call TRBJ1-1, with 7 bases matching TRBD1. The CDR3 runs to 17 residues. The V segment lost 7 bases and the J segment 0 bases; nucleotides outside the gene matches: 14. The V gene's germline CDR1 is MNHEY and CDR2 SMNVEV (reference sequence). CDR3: CASKLQGRSLMNTEAFF. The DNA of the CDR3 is TGTGCCAGCAAGTTACAGGGGCGCTCCCTTATGAACACTGAAGCTTTCTTT.

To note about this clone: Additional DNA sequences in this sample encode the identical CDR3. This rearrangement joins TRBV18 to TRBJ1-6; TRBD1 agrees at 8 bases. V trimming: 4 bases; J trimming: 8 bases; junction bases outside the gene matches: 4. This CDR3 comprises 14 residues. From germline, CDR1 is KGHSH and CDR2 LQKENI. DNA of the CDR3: TGTGCCAGCTCACGAGACAGGGGAGATTCACCCCTCCACTTT. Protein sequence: CASSRDRGDSPLHF.